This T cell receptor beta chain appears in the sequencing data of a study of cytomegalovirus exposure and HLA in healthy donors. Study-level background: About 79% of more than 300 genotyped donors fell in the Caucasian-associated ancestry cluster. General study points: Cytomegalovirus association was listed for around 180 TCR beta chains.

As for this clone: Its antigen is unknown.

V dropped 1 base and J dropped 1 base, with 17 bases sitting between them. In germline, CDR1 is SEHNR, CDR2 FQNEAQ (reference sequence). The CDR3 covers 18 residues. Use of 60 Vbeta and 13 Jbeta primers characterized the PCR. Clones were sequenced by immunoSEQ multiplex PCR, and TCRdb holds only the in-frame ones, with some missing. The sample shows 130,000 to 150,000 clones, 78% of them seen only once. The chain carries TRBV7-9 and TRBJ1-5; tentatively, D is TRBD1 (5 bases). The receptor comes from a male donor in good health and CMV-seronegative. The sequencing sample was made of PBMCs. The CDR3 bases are TGTGCCAGCAGCTTAGTCAAGGGGTTCAGTAGAAGCAATCAGCCCCAGCATTTT. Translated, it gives CASSLVKGFSRSNQPQHF.